Below, 21 T cell receptor beta chains from the same sample are listed, as sequenced in a study of blood T cell repertoires in COVID-19. Clones were sequenced by immunoSEQ multiplex PCR, and TCRdb holds only the in-frame ones, with some missing. The sample has under 150,000 clones; 84% are singletons. Sequenced input: PBMCs or T cells enriched from blood (not recorded which). The receptor set was obtained from a man aged 45 to 65 in a cohort exposed to, infected with or recovered from COVID-19 (not recorded which).

The chain joins TRBV19 to TRBJ1-1, with TRBD1 as a possible D gene (5 bases). Germline values: CDR1 LNHDA, CDR2 SQIVND (reference sequence). CDR3 size: 14 residues. Trimming took off 6 bases at V and 4 bases at J, with 15 bases between the two ends. The CDR3 loop is CASRFGGGATEAFF. The CDR3 DNA reads TGTGCCAGTAGATTCGGAGGAGGGGCCACTGAAGCTTTCTTT.

The CDR3 nucleotides are TGCGCCAGCAGCTCAGAGACTAGCACAGATACGCAGTATTTT. Residues: CASSSETSTDTQYF. The chain combines TRBV5-1 with TRBJ2-3; no firm D call. The CDR3 sequence is 14 residues long. CDR1 SGHRS and CDR2 YFSETQ come from the germline V gene. Trimming pared 3 bases from V and 0 bases from J, leaving 8 bases between. The full variable domain, with the rest looked up from reference TRBV5-1 and TRBJ2-3, is KAGVTQTPRYLIKTRGQQVTLSCSPISGHRSVSWYQQTPGQGLQFLFEYFSETQRNKGNFPGRFSGRQFSNSRSEMNVSTLELGDSALYLCASSSETSTDTQYFGPGTRLTVL.

The chain employs TRBV13 and TRBJ2-7; no definite D call. The CDR3 spans 14 residues. Germline loops: CDR1 PRHDT, CDR2 FYEKMQ (reference sequence). V was shortened by 0 bases and J by 3 bases, with 9 bases between the two germline ends. The CDR3 region is CASSLGQNLYEQYF. The CDR3 bases are TGTGCCAGCAGCTTAGGGCAGAACCTCTACGAGCAGTACTTC.

The rearrangement joins TRBV18 to TRBJ1-1; 9 bases are shared with TRBD1. The CDR3 contains 14 residues. Germline V gives CDR1 KGHSH, CDR2 LQKENI. J was trimmed by 10 bases and V by 6 bases; bases with no gene match: 12. The CDR3 loop is CASSLRTGDEGAFF. The CDR3, as DNA: TGTGCCAGCTCGCTTCGGACAGGGGATGAGGGAGCTTTCTTT.

The chain combines TRBV7-2 with TRBJ1-2, with TRBD1 matching over 10 bases. This CDR3 comprises 17 residues. Germline V gives CDR1 SGHTA, CDR2 FQGNSA. V lost 1 base to trimming and J lost 4 bases; unmatched junction nucleotides: 9. The CDR3 nucleotides are TGTGCCAGCAGCTTAGGAAGGTGGACAGGGGGTGTCTATGGCTACACCTTC. This sequence encodes CASSLGRWTGGVYGYTF.

This clone was detected only a few times. The chain couples TRBV18 to TRBJ2-7; D call uncertain. V was trimmed by 1 base and J by 5 bases, leaving 3 bases between them. Germline V gives CDR1 KGHSH, CDR2 LQKENI. This CDR3 has 11 residues. The CDR3 nucleotides are TGTGCCAGCTCACCACTAGACGAGCAGTACTTC. Its protein product is CASSPLDEQYF.

This chain connects TRBV18 to TRBJ1-6, with TRBD1 as a possible D gene (5 bases). Germline V gives CDR1 KGHSH, CDR2 LQKENI. This CDR3 region has 15 residues. Trimming cost V 3 bases and J 7 bases, with 13 bases left between them. This CDR3 reads CASSPSAGPNSPLHF. The CDR3, as DNA: TGTGCCAGCTCACCTTCGGCAGGGCCCAATTCACCCCTCCACTTT. The full variable domain, with the rest looked up from reference TRBV18 and TRBJ1-6, is NAGVMQNPRHLVRRRGQEARLRCSPMKGHSHVYWYRQLPEEGLKFMVYLQKENIIDESGMPKERFSAEFPKEGPSILRIQQVVRGDSAAYFCASSPSAGPNSPLHFGNGTRLTVT.

This clone appeared once. The chain has TRBV5-1 and TRBJ2-2; TRBD1 matches at 7 bases. Germline lookup yields CDR1 SGHRS and CDR2 YFSETQ. The V and J ends lost 0 bases and 4 bases, in that order; junction bases with no gene match: 3. This CDR3 is built from 15 residues. CDR3 DNA sequence: TGCGCCAGCAGCTTGGTAGGGGGCCTCACCGGGGAGCTGTTTTTT. Encoded protein: CASSLVGGLTGELFF.

The gene calls are TRBV19 and TRBJ1-2; 8 bases are a match to TRBD1. V was pared by 5 bases and J by 4 bases, with 6 bases of the junction left unmatched. This CDR3 spans 14 amino acids. Germline values: CDR1 LNHDA, CDR2 SQIVND (reference sequence). CDR3 in amino acids: CASSPRTGIYGYTF. The CDR3 DNA follows: TGTGCCAGTAGTCCAAGGACAGGGATCTATGGCTACACCTTC.

The J gene is TRBJ1-2, the V gene TRBV20-1, with 12 bases aligning to TRBD1. This CDR3 region has 15 residues. V was pared by 3 bases and J by 7 bases, with 9 bases of the junction left unmatched. Germline assignment: CDR1 DFQATT and CDR2 SNEGSKA (reference sequence). Written as DNA, the CDR3 is TGCAGTGCTAGTCTGGTAGGGACAGGGGGCTTTGGCTACACCTTC. Residues: CSASLVGTGGFGYTF.

The gene calls are TRBV19 and TRBJ2-2; the match to TRBD2 covers 11 bases. Unmatched junction bases numbered 11, after V lost 7 bases and J lost 4 bases. Germline V gene data show CDR1 as LNHDA and CDR2 as SQIVND (reference sequence). This CDR3 has 17 residues. The CDR3 DNA is TGTGCCAGTAATGGACTAGCGGGCGGGGCGGGCACCGGGGAGCTGTTTTTT. Encoded protein: CASNGLAGGAGTGELFF.

The chain is built from TRBV6-5 and TRBJ2-1; D not resolved. Between the trimmed V and J ends, which lost 2 bases and 6 bases, there was a span of 8 bases. CDR3 length: 13 residues. Germline lookup yields CDR1 MNHEY and CDR2 SVGAGI. CDR3 DNA sequence: TGTGCCAGCAGTTACGGCAGGCTCAATGAGCAGTTCTTC. Translating gives CASSYGRLNEQFF.

CDR3 protein: CASGRGTGELFF. The CDR3 DNA reads TGTGCCAGCGGGAGGGGCACCGGGGAGCTGTTTTTT. The rearrangement uses TRBV6-5 and TRBJ2-2; 7 bases are shared with TRBD2. Looked up from germline, CDR1 is MNHEY and CDR2 is SVGAGI. The CDR3 is 12 amino acids. V shed 8 bases, J shed 4 bases, and the junction held 1 base outside the gene matches.

J is TRBJ1-2 and V is TRBV29-1; TRBD1 is a possible D gene (5 bases). Germline CDR1 reads SQVTM; CDR2 reads ANQGSEA. The CDR3 consists of 11 residues. V was clipped by 3 bases and J by 7 bases, with 9 bases between them. The CDR3 DNA is TGCAGCGTTGATTCCAGGGTTGGCTACACCTTC. Protein: CSVDSRVGYTF.

On this clone itself: The same CDR3 also results from other DNA sequences found in this sample. V usage is TRBV18 and J usage is TRBJ2-5, with D unclear. From germline, CDR1 is KGHSH and CDR2 LQKENI. This CDR3 is built from 11 residues. V was pared by 3 bases and J by 5 bases, with 4 bases between. The CDR3 region is CASSPEETQYF. DNA of the CDR3: TGTGCCAGCTCACCCGAGGAGACCCAGTACTTC.

This chain uses TRBV2 with TRBJ2-7; D is possibly TRBD2 (7 bases). This CDR3 has 14 residues. CDR1 is SNHLY and CDR2 is FYNNEI in the germline V gene. Trimming cost V 4 bases and J 2 bases, with 12 bases left between them. CDR3 residues: CASSGGRGAYEQYF. In DNA form, the CDR3 reads TGTGCCAGCAGTGGTGGGAGGGGGGCCTACGAGCAGTACTTC.

This chain connects TRBV7-9 to TRBJ1-2; a possible D gene is TRBD1 (5 bases). This CDR3 has 15 residues. The germline CDR1 and CDR2 sequences are SEHNR and FQNEAQ (reference sequence). The germline V and J ends were trimmed by 2 bases and 14 bases, with 24 bases remaining between them. CDR3 residues: CASSLLPTGSIGGTF. DNA of the CDR3: TGTGCCAGCAGCTTACTCCCCACAGGAAGTATTGGGGGGACCTTC.

The chain uses TRBV24-1 and TRBJ2-3; D ambiguous. The V gene lost 4 bases and the J gene lost 3 bases, with 7 bases spanning the gap. The CDR3 covers 13 residues. Germline V gene lookup returns CDR1 KGHDR and CDR2 SFDVKD. The CDR3 sequence: CATSDPTTDTQYF. The CDR3 DNA is TGTGCCACCAGTGACCCTACTACAGATACGCAGTATTTT.

The rearrangement uses TRBV3-1 (or the pseudogene TRBV3-2) and TRBJ2-1, with 10 positions matching TRBD2. CDR3 length equals 15 residues. Germline V gives CDR1 LGHDT, CDR2 YNNKEL (reference sequence). The J segment lost 10 bases and the V segment lost 4 bases, leaving 10 bases of the junction unmatched. The CDR3 loop reads CASSRGTSVGGEQFF. The DNA for the CDR3 is TGTGCCAGCAGCCGCGGGACTAGCGTCGGGGGGGAGCAGTTCTTC.

V gene TRBV7-9 combines with J gene TRBJ2-7, with a weak D call TRBD1 (6 bases). V lost 1 base and J lost 7, with 8 bases in between. The germline V gene encodes CDR1 SEHNR and CDR2 FQNEAQ (reference sequence). The length of the CDR3 is 12 residues. This CDR3 is CASSLGGGEQYF. DNA of the CDR3: TGTGCCAGCAGCTTAGGAGGGGGAGAGCAGTACTTC. Combining the CDR3 with reference TRBV7-9 and TRBJ2-7 gives the whole variable domain DTGVSQNPRHKITKRGQNVTFRCDPISEHNRLYWYRQTLGQGPEFLTYFQNEAQLEKSRLLSDRFSAERPKGSFSTLEIQRTEQGDSAMYLCASSLGGGEQYFGPGTRLTVT.

This sequence joins TRBV6-1 and TRBJ2-3; TRBD2 agrees at 7 bases. V shed 2 bases and J 3 bases; nucleotides not matched to a gene: 17. Germline V gene lookup returns CDR1 MNHNS and CDR2 SASEGT. CDR3 length: 19 amino acids. CDR3 coding DNA: TGTGCCAGCAGTGAATTAGATGGGCGGGAGAATATCCTAACAGATACGCAGTATTTT. As protein: CASSELDGRENILTDTQYF.